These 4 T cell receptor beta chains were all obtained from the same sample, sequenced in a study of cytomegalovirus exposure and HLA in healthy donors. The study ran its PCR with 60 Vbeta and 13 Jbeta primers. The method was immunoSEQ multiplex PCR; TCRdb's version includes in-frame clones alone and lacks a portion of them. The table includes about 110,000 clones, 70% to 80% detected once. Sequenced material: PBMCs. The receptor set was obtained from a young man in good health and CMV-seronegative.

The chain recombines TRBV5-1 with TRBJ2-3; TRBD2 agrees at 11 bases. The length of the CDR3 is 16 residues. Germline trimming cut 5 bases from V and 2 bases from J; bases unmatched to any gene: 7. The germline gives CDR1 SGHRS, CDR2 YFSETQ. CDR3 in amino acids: CASRRLAGGDTDTQYF. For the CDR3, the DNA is TGCGCCAGCAGGCGTTTAGCGGGGGGGGACACAGATACGCAGTATTTT.

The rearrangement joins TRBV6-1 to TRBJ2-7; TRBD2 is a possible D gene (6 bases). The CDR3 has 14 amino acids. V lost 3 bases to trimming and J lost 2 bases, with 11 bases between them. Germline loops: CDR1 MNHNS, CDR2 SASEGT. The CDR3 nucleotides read TGTGCCAGCAGTGAGGAAACGGGAGCCTACGAGCAGTACTTC. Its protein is CASSEETGAYEQYF.

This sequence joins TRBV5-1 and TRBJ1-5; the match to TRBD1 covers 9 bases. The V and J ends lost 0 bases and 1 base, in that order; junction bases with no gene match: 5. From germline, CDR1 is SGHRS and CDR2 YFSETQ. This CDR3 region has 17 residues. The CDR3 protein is CASSLGADRGSNQPQHF. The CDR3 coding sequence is TGCGCCAGCAGCTTGGGGGCGGACAGGGGAAGCAATCAGCCCCAGCATTTT.

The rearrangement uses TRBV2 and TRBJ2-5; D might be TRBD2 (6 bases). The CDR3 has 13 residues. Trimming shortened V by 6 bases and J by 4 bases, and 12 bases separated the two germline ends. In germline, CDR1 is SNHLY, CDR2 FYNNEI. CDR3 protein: CASRLTSRETQYF. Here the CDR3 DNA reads TGTGCCAGCAGATTGACTAGTAGAGAGACCCAGTACTTC.